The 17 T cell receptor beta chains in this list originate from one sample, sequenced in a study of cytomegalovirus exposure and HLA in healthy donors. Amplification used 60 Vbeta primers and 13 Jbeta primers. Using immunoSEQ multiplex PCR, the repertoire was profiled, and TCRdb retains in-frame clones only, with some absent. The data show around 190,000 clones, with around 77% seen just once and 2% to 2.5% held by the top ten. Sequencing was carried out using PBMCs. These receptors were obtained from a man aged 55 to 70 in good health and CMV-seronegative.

The CDR3 loop is CASRTQGWYNEQFF. CDR3 DNA sequence: TGTGCCAGCAGGACACAGGGATGGTACAATGAGCAGTTCTTC. This chain connects TRBV28 to TRBJ2-1, with D tentatively TRBD1 (6 bases). CDR1 is MDHEN and CDR2 is SYDVKM in the germline V gene. Trimming cost V 6 bases and J 4 bases, with 13 bases left between them. This CDR3 has 14 residues.

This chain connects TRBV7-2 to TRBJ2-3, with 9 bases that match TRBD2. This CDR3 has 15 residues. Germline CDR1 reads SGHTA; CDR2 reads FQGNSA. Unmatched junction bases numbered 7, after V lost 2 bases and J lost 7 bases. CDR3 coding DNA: TGTGCCAGCAGCTTATACGGGACTAGCCAAAATACGCAGTATTTT. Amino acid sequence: CASSLYGTSQNTQYF.

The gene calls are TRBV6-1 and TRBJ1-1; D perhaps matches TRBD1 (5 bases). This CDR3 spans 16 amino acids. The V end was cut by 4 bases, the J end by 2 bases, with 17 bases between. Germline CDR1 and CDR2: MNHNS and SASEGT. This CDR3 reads CASSAEVRGGNTEAFF. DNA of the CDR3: TGTGCCAGCAGTGCAGAGGTGCGGGGCGGCAACACTGAAGCTTTCTTT.

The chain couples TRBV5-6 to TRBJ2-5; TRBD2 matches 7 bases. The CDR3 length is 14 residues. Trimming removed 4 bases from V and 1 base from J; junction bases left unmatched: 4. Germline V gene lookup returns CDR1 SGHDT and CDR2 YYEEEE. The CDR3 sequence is CASSLLAGQETQYF. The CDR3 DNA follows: TGTGCCAGCAGCCTCTTAGCGGGCCAAGAGACCCAGTACTTC.

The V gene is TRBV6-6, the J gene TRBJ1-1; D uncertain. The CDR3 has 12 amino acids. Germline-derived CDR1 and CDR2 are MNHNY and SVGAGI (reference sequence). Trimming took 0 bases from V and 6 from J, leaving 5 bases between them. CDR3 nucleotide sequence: TGTGCCAGCAGTTACTCCGAGTCTGAAGCTTTCTTT. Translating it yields CASSYSESEAFF.

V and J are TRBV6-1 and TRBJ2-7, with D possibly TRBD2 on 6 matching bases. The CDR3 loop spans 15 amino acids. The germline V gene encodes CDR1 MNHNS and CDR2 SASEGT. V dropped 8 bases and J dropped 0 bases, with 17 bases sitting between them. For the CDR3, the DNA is TGTGCCAGCTCACCCTGGGCGGGGAGCTCCTACGAGCAGTACTTC. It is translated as CASSPWAGSSYEQYF.

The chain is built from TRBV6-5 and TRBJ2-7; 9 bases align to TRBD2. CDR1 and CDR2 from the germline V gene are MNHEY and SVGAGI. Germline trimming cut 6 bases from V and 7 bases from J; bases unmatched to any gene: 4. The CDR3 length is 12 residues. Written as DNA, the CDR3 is TGTGCCAGCAGGCGGGGGGGGGATGAGCAGTACTTC. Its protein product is CASRRGGDEQYF.

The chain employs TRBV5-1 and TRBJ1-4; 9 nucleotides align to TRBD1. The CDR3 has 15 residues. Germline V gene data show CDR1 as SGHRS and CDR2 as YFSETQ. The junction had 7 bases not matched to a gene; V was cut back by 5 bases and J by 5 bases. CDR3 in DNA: TGCGCCAGCAGAGACAGACAGGGGGAGAATGAAAAACTGTTTTTT. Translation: CASRDRQGENEKLFF.

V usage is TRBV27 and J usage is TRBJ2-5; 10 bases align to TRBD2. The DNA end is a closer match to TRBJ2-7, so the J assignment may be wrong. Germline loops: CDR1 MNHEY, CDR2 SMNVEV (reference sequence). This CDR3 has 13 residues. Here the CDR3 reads CASSSGRAYEQYF. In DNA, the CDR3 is TGTGCCAGCAGTAGCGGGAGGGCCTACGAGCAGTACTTC.

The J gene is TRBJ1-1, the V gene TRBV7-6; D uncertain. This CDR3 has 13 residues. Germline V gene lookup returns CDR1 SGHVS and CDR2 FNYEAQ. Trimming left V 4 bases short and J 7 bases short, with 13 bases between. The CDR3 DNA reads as TGTGCCAGCAGCTCCTTAGCGGGAGTTGAAGCTTTCTTT. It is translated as CASSSLAGVEAFF.

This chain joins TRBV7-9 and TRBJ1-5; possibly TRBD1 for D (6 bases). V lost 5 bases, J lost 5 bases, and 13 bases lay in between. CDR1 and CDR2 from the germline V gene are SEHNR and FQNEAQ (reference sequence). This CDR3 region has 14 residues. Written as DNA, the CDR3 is TGTGCCAGCAGCCGGGGGGGCGAGGATCAGCCCCAGCATTTT. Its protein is CASSRGGEDQPQHF.

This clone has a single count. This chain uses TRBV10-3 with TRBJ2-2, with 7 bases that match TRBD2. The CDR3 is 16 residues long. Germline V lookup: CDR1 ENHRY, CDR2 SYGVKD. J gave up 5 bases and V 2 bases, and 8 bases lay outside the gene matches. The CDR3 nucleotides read TGTGCCATCAGTGAGAACGCCGGGACTAATACCGGGGAGCTGTTTTTT. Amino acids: CAISENAGTNTGELFF.

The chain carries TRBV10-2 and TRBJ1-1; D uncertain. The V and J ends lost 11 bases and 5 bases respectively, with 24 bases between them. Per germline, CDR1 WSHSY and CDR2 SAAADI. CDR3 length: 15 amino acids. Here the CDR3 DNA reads TGCGCCTTAAATCGGTCCCAAGTTCGGGGTACTGAAGCTTTCTTT. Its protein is CALNRSQVRGTEAFF.

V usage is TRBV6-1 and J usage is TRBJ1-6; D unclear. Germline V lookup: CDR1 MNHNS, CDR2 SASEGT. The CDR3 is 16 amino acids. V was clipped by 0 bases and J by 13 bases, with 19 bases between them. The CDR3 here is CASSEAPLGGRVPLHF. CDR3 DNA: TGTGCCAGCAGTGAAGCGCCGTTAGGTGGGAGGGTTCCCCTCCACTTT.

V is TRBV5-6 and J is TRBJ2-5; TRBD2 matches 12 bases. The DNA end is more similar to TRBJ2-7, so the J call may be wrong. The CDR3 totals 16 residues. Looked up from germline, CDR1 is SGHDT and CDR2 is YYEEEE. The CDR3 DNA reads TGTGCCAGCAGCTTATCTAGCGGGAGGGCCGTGTACGAGCAGTACTTC. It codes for CASSLSSGRAVYEQYF.

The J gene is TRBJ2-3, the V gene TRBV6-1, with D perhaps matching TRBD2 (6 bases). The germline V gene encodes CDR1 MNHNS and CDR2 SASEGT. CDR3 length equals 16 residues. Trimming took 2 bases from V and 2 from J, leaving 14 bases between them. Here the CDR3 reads CASSEPAGYSTDTQYF. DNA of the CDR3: TGTGCCAGCAGTGAACCCGCGGGGTACTCCACAGATACGCAGTATTTT.

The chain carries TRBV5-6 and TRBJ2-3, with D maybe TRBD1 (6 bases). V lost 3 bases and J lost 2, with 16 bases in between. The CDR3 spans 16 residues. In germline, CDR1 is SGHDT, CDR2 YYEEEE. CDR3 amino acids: CASSSRGIGNTDTQYF. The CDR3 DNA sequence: TGTGCCAGCAGCTCGAGGGGGATAGGAAACACAGATACGCAGTATTTT. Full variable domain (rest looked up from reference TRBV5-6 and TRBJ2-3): DAGVTQSPTHLIKTRGQQVTLRCSPKSGHDTVSWYQQALGQGPQFIFQYYEEEERQRGNFPDRFSGHQFPNYSSELNVNALLLGDSALYLCASSSRGIGNTDTQYFGPGTRLTVL.